These T cell receptor beta chains were read from a single sample in a study of cytotoxic CD8 clonotypes in ibrutinib-treated CLL. Method: immunoSEQ multiplex PCR; TCRdb's copy keeps in-frame clones and lacks some. The top ten hold 3% of the sample, which has approximately 170,000 clones, around nine tenths seen once. The sample was PBMCs, taken at disease progression, from a patient treated with ibrutinib. These receptors were collected from a human donor with chronic lymphocytic leukemia. CDR3s leave out the opening cysteine and the closing phenylalanine or tryptophan.

j_gene: TRBJ2-5; v_gene: TRBV5-1; CDR3aa: ASSKGTGEIGETQY
j_gene: TRBJ1-1; v_gene: TRBV6-5; CDR3aa: ASSYGGGRTEAF
j_gene: TRBJ2-5; v_gene: TRBV7-8; CDR3aa: ASSANRGLGETQY
j_gene: TRBJ1-1; v_gene: TRBV29-1; CDR3aa: SVTVYRAGTIFTYMNTEAF
j_gene: TRBJ1-2; v_gene: TRBV5-4; CDR3aa: ASSLARQNYGYT
j_gene: TRBJ2-7; v_gene: TRBV19; CDR3aa: ASSITPDKTRRYEQY
j_gene: TRBJ2-3; v_gene: TRBV9; CDR3aa: ASSVELQTDTQY
j_gene: TRBJ1-2; v_gene: TRBV5-5; CDR3aa: ASSKGQGLGYGYT
j_gene: TRBJ1-2; v_gene: TRBV10-3; CDR3aa: AISESTRGYGYT
j_gene: TRBJ1-1; v_gene: TRBV7-2; CDR3aa: ASRSRASNTEAF
j_gene: TRBJ2-6; v_gene: TRBV5-5; CDR3aa: ASSLHSGAPFGANVLT
j_gene: TRBJ2-2; v_gene: TRBV5-4; CDR3aa: ASSFRREDTGELF
j_gene: TRBJ1-4; v_gene: TRBV5-8; CDR3aa: ANTKRLGEGGEKLF
j_gene: TRBJ1-2; v_gene: TRBV18; CDR3aa: ASSPEQQGEDYGYT
j_gene: TRBJ2-7; v_gene: TRBV5-6; CDR3aa: ASSLWGTSGRLEQY
j_gene: TRBJ2-2; v_gene: TRBV7-9; CDR3aa: ASSFQGTGELF
j_gene: TRBJ2-3; v_gene: TRBV28; CDR3aa: ASTQGATDTQY
j_gene: TRBJ2-5; v_gene: TRBV4-1; CDR3aa: ASSPRDRGWETQY
j_gene: TRBJ2-7; v_gene: TRBV2; CDR3aa: ASSGAQGETGYYEQY
j_gene: TRBJ2-1; v_gene: TRBV25-1; CDR3aa: ASSEPRTSAFNEQF
j_gene: TRBJ1-3; v_gene: TRBV15; CDR3aa: ATSREIIGGSSGNTIY
j_gene: TRBJ1-5; v_gene: TRBV27; CDR3aa: ASSLGQPSRRPQH
j_gene: TRBJ2-1; v_gene: TRBV5-1; CDR3aa: ASSNGAGPTMGNEQF
j_gene: TRBJ1-1; v_gene: TRBV5-1; CDR3aa: ASSLEGGQNTEAF
j_gene: TRBJ2-2; v_gene: TRBV27; CDR3aa: ANRGPTGELF
j_gene: TRBJ1-5; v_gene: TRBV30; CDR3aa: AWSVQGGNQPQH
j_gene: TRBJ1-4; v_gene: TRBV7-8; CDR3aa: ASGRGWTNEKLF
j_gene: TRBJ2-5; v_gene: TRBV5-6; CDR3aa: ASSLGGTQY
j_gene: TRBJ2-7; v_gene: TRBV5-1; CDR3aa: ASSSGTAYEQY
j_gene: TRBJ2-1; v_gene: TRBV5-6; CDR3aa: ASSSPDGGAYNEQF
j_gene: TRBJ1-5; v_gene: TRBV9; CDR3aa: ASSDTGTGGQPQH
j_gene: TRBJ2-7; v_gene: TRBV5-1; CDR3aa: ASSLDYRDRSSYEQY
j_gene: TRBJ2-1; v_gene: TRBV19; CDR3aa: ASSIPYYNEQF
j_gene: TRBJ2-1; v_gene: TRBV27; CDR3aa: ASSLQGLYNEQF
j_gene: TRBJ1-2; v_gene: TRBV7-8; CDR3aa: ASSLGQAFGYT
j_gene: TRBJ2-5; v_gene: TRBV5-1; CDR3aa: ASSPRSKTQETQY
j_gene: TRBJ1-1; v_gene: TRBV15; CDR3aa: ATSRDRAGTFEAF
j_gene: TRBJ2-7; v_gene: TRBV19; CDR3aa: ASSTTSGGTYEQY
j_gene: TRBJ1-4; v_gene: TRBV20-1; CDR3aa: SAPGREKLF
j_gene: TRBJ1-2; v_gene: TRBV4-3; CDR3aa: ASSQDDPSNYGYT
j_gene: TRBJ2-5; v_gene: TRBV11-2; CDR3aa: ASSLTRQGIETQY
j_gene: TRBJ1-3; v_gene: TRBV11-3; CDR3aa: ASSQVLGPRGNTIY
j_gene: TRBJ1-5; v_gene: TRBV28; CDR3aa: ASSTLGQGNSNQPQH
j_gene: TRBJ2-3; v_gene: TRBV5-1; CDR3aa: ASRRGSGSSATFLSTDTQY
j_gene: TRBJ2-1; v_gene: TRBV28; CDR3aa: ASNVGGIDNEQF
j_gene: TRBJ2-3; v_gene: TRBV7-6; CDR3aa: ASSVTDTQY
j_gene: TRBJ1-1; v_gene: TRBV28; CDR3aa: ASREADREAF
j_gene: TRBJ2-3; v_gene: TRBV11-3; CDR3aa: ASSTTRITDTQY
j_gene: TRBJ2-1; v_gene: TRBV7-3; CDR3aa: ASSPRTGGFNYNEQF
j_gene: TRBJ1-2; v_gene: TRBV6-6; CDR3aa: ASSWEQGYT